The clone carrying this T cell receptor (beta chain) was observed a few times. These data are taken from a study of blood T cell repertoires in COVID-19. Profiling relied on immunoSEQ multiplex PCR, and the TCRdb table lists in-frame clones only, not all of them. The sample has about 94,000 clones; roughly 84% are singletons. This sequence was found in a man in his fifties or sixties with acute or convalescent COVID-19. The sample comprised peripheral blood.

The CDR3: CASSFGGTAAYEQYF. In nucleotides, the CDR3 is TGCGCCAGCAGCTTTGGGGGGACGGCAGCCTACGAGCAGTACTTC. The J gene is TRBJ2-7, the V gene TRBV5-1; D possibly corresponds to TRBD2 (6 bases). The CDR3 extends over 15 amino acids. V gave up 2 bases and J gave up 2 bases, with 14 bases separating them. Germline CDR1 reads SGHRS; CDR2 reads YFSETQ.